The rows below give T cell receptor beta chains drawn from one sample of a study of siplizumab effects on memory and regulatory T cells. The protocol was immunoSEQ multiplex PCR, while the TCRdb copy is restricted to in-frame clones and leaves out a portion. The table includes 50,000 to 55,000 clones, nearly 98% detected once. The material sequenced was naive CD4+ T cells sorted from blood. The receptor source for this set is a human donor in good health. Both conserved end residues are part of each CDR3. A D gene is named only where the DNA matches it firmly. Rows may omit the clone size; those that give it use once, few, many or a size class.

v_gene	d_gene	abundance	j_gene	CDR3nt	CDR3aa
TRBV19	-	-	TRBJ1-5	TGTGCCACTGGGAGGGGGGGCCGAAGTCAGCCCCAGCATTTT	CATGRGGRSQPQHF
TRBV9	-	-	TRBJ2-1	TGTGCCAGCAGCGTAGGACCTAAGGATGAGCAGTTCTTC	CASSVGPKDEQFF
TRBV11-3	-	-	TRBJ2-3	TGTGCCAGCAGCTTCTCCACGATCACAGATACGCAGTATTTT	CASSFSTITDTQYF
TRBV9	-	-	TRBJ2-1	TGTGCCAGCAGCGCGCGGGCGGATTCAGGGTCTGAGCAGTTCTTC	CASSARADSGSEQFF
TRBV13	TRBD2	-	TRBJ2-1	TGTGCCAGCAGCTTTACGACTAGCGGAGCCTACAATGAGCAGTTCTTC	CASSFTTSGAYNEQFF
TRBV5-6	-	-	TRBJ1-4	TGTGCCAGCAGCTTGGCCAGGGGAACTAATGAAAAACTGTTTTTT	CASSLARGTNEKLFF
TRBV19	-	-	TRBJ2-1	TGTGCCAGTAGTATTTCGTCAGCCGGCGGTGAGCAGTTCTTC	CASSISSAGGEQFF
TRBV18	-	-	TRBJ1-5	TGTGCCAGCTCACCAGGGGCAGATCAGCCCCAGCATTTT	CASSPGADQPQHF
TRBV7-2	TRBD1	-	TRBJ2-3	TGTGCCAGCAGCAATCCCTGGACAGGGGGCTTCGCAGATACGCAGTATTTT	CASSNPWTGGFADTQYF
TRBV5-1	TRBD2	-	TRBJ2-1	TGCGCCAGCGGACCTGGAGCGGGAAACTACAATGAGCAGTTCTTC	CASGPGAGNYNEQFF
TRBV20-1	-	-	TRBJ2-3	TGCAGTGCCACATTGTCAGATACGCAGTATTTT	CSATLSDTQYF
TRBV2	TRBD1	-	TRBJ1-4	TGTGCCAGCAGCACAGGGGCCCTTAATGAAAAACTGTTTTTT	CASSTGALNEKLFF
TRBV4-1	-	-	TRBJ2-3	TGCGCCAGCAGCCACCCTACAGTTGATAGCACAGATACGCAGTATTTT	CASSHPTVDSTDTQYF
TRBV6-5	-	-	TRBJ2-6	TGTGCCAGCGGCAGGGGTTCTGGGGCCAACGTCCTGACTTTC	CASGRGSGANVLTF
TRBV9	-	few	TRBJ1-3	TGTGCCAGCAGCGTAGCAGGGTCTGGAAACACCATATATTTT	CASSVAGSGNTIYF
TRBV5-4	-	-	TRBJ1-5	TGTGCCAGCAGCCTTCCGGGCCGCAATCAGCCCCAGCATTTT	CASSLPGRNQPQHF
TRBV19	-	-	TRBJ2-3	TGTGCCAGTAGTCCTATGGGGATCGATACAGATACGCAGTATTTT	CASSPMGIDTDTQYF
TRBV7-9	TRBD1	-	TRBJ2-7	TGTGCCAGCAGCTTTGGACAGGGGGCCCCCGACGAGCAGTACTTC	CASSFGQGAPDEQYF
TRBV7-8	TRBD2	-	TRBJ2-1	TGTGCCAGCAGCCCAACGGGGGGAGGGCAGTTCTTC	CASSPTGGGQFF
TRBV28	TRBD1	-	TRBJ1-2	TGTGCCAGCACTAAAGGGACAGGGGCACGCCTATATGGCTACACCTTC	CASTKGTGARLYGYTF
TRBV10-3	TRBD1	-	TRBJ2-5	TGTGCCATCAGTGAGTCGGACAGGGGAATCCAAGAGACCCAGTACTTC	CAISESDRGIQETQYF
TRBV5-4	TRBD2	-	TRBJ2-1	TGTGCCAGCAGCTCAAGCGGGATCGTGGGCAATGAGCAGTTCTTC	CASSSSGIVGNEQFF
TRBV7-9	TRBD1	-	TRBJ1-3	TGTGCCAGCACCCGGACAGGCTTGGGCTCTGGAAACACCATATATTTT	CASTRTGLGSGNTIYF
TRBV5-6	-	-	TRBJ2-2	TGTGCCAGCAGCAGACCTATCGGGAGGAACACCGGGGAGCTGTTTTTT	CASSRPIGRNTGELFF
TRBV19	-	-	TRBJ2-7	TGTGCCAGTAGCCCAATGGATCTCTACGAGCAGTACTTC	CASSPMDLYEQYF
TRBV19	-	-	TRBJ1-1	TGTGCCAGTATAAGAGAGGGGATGATTATGTTT	CASIREGMIMF
TRBV30	-	-	TRBJ2-7	TGTGCCTGGAGGGGAAGCATACTTCTCTTC	CAWRGSILLF
TRBV7-9	-	few	TRBJ1-5	TGTGCCAGCAGCTTATCACAGGGAAGTCAGCCCCAGCATTTT	CASSLSQGSQPQHF
TRBV4-2	-	-	TRBJ1-1	TGTGCCAGCAGCCACGCGAACAGGGACACTGAAGCTTTCTTT	CASSHANRDTEAFF
TRBV5-6	-	-	TRBJ1-3	TGTGCCAGCAGCTTTACAGACTCTGGAAACACCATATATTTT	CASSFTDSGNTIYF
TRBV5-6	-	-	TRBJ1-1	TGTGCCAGCGAAATGGGATCACTAACGCGGGCTTTCTTT	CASEMGSLTRAFF
TRBV6-5	TRBD2	-	TRBJ2-1	TGTGCCAGCAGGGGACTAGCCATGAAATCTAATGAGCAGTTCTTC	CASRGLAMKSNEQFF
TRBV4-3	TRBD2	-	TRBJ2-3	TGCGCCAGCAGCCAGAATGGACTAGCTCGAGATACGCAGTATTTT	CASSQNGLARDTQYF
TRBV9	-	few	TRBJ1-1	TGTGCCAGCAGCCTAAACAGGGTTGACACTGAAGCTTTCTTT	CASSLNRVDTEAFF
TRBV4-3	TRBD1	-	TRBJ2-2	TGCGCCAGCAGCCGTGAAGGGGGCCCGGCCGGGGAGCTGTTTTTT	CASSREGGPAGELFF
TRBV29-1	TRBD1	-	TRBJ1-2	TGCAGCGTAAGGGGGCGCAACTATGGCTACACCTTC	CSVRGRNYGYTF